What follows is one T cell receptor (beta chain) and its context. The germline V and J ends were trimmed by 5 bases and 4 bases, with 11 bases remaining between them. The CDR3 runs 14 residues. The entry originates in a study of T-cell reconstitution after alpha-beta-depleted transplantation in children. During its preparation, the TCRbeta library received unique molecular identifiers. One entry per CDR3 protein results from TCRdb running MiXCR on the PCR reads. In the table there are a few hundred thousand distinct CDR3 sequences, roughly 13% of which are singletons. Specimen: PBMCs, mostly from graft donor cells, collected 360 days after TCRalphabeta/CD19-depleted stem cell transplant. This TCR was recovered from a male patient aged 10 to 17 who had a stem cell transplant for acute myeloid leukemia, so the T cells may come from the graft donor. The V and J genes are TRBV12-3 or TRBV12-4 and TRBJ1-4; the D gene is possibly TRBD1 (6 bases). CDR3 coding DNA: TGTGCCAGCAGTATCAGGGGCATTAATGAAAAACTGTTTTTT. It codes for CASSIRGINEKLFF.